Listed here is a single TCR beta chain. Use of 60 Vbeta and 13 Jbeta primers characterized the PCR. Sequencing was performed with immunoSEQ multiplex PCR; in TCRdb, only in-frame clones are kept and a portion is missing. The sample lists 110,000 to 150,000 clones, roughly four fifths occurring once. CDR3 length equals 14 residues. CDR1 and CDR2 from the germline V gene are MNHEY and SMNVEV (reference sequence). The V and J ends lost 5 bases and 6 bases, in that order; junction bases with no gene match: 6. The data stem from a study of cytomegalovirus exposure and HLA in healthy donors. V gene TRBV27 combines with J gene TRBJ1-5; 8 bases line up with TRBD1. The sample was PBMCs. The receptor was isolated from a woman between 40 and 50 years old in good health and CMV-seronegative. CDR3 nucleotides: TGTGCCAGCAGTCCTTCAGGGACAGGTCAGCCCCAGCATTTT. Its translation is CASSPSGTGQPQHF.